The clone carrying this T cell receptor beta chain was counted ten times or more. Its antigen is unidentified. This sample's TCRbeta library carried unique molecular identifier barcodes. MiXCR was run by TCRdb on the PCR reads, yielding one entry per CDR3 protein. The table includes around 500,000 distinct CDR3 sequences, roughly 23% detected once. The data are from a study of T-cell reconstitution after alpha-beta-depleted transplantation in children. The CDR3 length is 12 residues. V lost 1 base and J lost 5, with 6 bases in between. Study findings and constraints: Two months or so post-transplant, alpha-beta T cells reportedly derived from several hundred expanded graft clones. Once a year had passed after transplant, T-cell counts and diversity came mostly from newly produced T cells.

V usage is TRBV12-3 or TRBV12-4 and J usage is TRBJ2-7; D gene ambiguous. This clonotype was obtained from a boy in the first two years of life who had a stem cell transplant for acute myeloid leukemia, so the T cells may come from the graft donor. Specimen: PBMCs, mostly from graft donor cells, collected 360 days after TCRalphabeta/CD19-depleted stem cell transplant. The CDR3 DNA reads as TGTGCCAGCAGTTTAGTCTTGGACGAGCAGTACTTC. Translation: CASSLVLDEQYF.